This T cell receptor (beta chain) stems from a study of T cell changes during pregnancy in multiple sclerosis. Here immunoSEQ multiplex PCR was the method, and the copy in TCRdb shows in-frame clones only, minus some. The sample holds approximately 83,000 clones, about 94% seen once. CDR3 length: 16 residues. Germline values: CDR1 SGDLS, CDR2 YYNGEE. V was pared by 0 bases and J by 4 bases, with 6 bases of the junction left unmatched. The J gene is TRBJ2-1, the V gene TRBV9; 8 bases are a match to TRBD2. Sequenced here: peripheral blood, sampled in the third trimester of pregnancy. This TCR came from a female donor with multiple sclerosis, enrolled in a pregnancy study. CDR3 in amino acids: CASSVGGRGAYNEQFF. CDR3 sequence (DNA): TGTGCCAGCAGCGTAGGTGGGCGGGGGGCTTACAATGAGCAGTTCTTC.